These T cell receptor beta chains were read from a single sample in a study of blood T cells in healthy people across ages. TCRdb ran MiXCR on the 5' RACE reads and lists one entry per CDR3 protein. The sample lists about 1.6 million distinct CDR3 sequences, almost 35% seen once, with around 11% in the top ten. The sample consisted of blood. The receptors were sampled from a woman aged 25 to 45 in good health. The CDR3 runs from the conserved cysteine through the conserved F or W. A D gene is named only where the DNA matches it firmly. For some rows the clone size is stated as once, few or many, or as a class when expanded; others skip it.

NA,TRBJ2-5,NA,TRBV12-3/TRBV12-4,CASSQGKKETQYF,TGTGCCAGCAGCCAGGGAAAAAAAGAGACCCAGTACTTC
NA,TRBJ2-2,TRBD1,TRBV3-1,CASSLDRLTGELFF,TGTGCCAGCAGCTTGGACAGGCTCACCGGGGAGCTGTTTTTT
many,TRBJ2-1,NA,TRBV29-1,CSVEGQAGNEQFF,TGCAGCGTTGAGGGGCAGGCGGGAAATGAGCAGTTCTTC
few,TRBJ2-7,NA,TRBV18,CASSPSESEQYF,TGTGCCAGCTCCCCATCGGAATCCGAGCAGTACTTC
NA,TRBJ2-3,TRBD1,TRBV13,CASSEGQGVGTDTQYF,TGTGCCAGCAGCGAGGGACAGGGGGTAGGCACAGATACGCAGTATTTT
few,TRBJ2-3,NA,TRBV5-1,CASSLGFGGFEDTQYF,TGCGCCAGCAGCTTGGGGTTCGGGGGATTTGAAGATACGCAGTATTTT
few,TRBJ1-1,NA,TRBV20-1,CSARPRLRRGAFF,TGCAGTGCTAGACCGCGTCTCAGGCGGGGAGCTTTCTTT
NA,TRBJ2-1,NA,TRBV5-5,CASSLLVRGNEQFF,TGTGCCAGCAGCTTGCTGGTCCGGGGAAATGAGCAGTTCTTC
few,TRBJ2-6,NA,TRBV27,CASSPKTLRLSGANVLTF,TGTGCCAGCAGTCCAAAAACCCTCCGATTATCTGGGGCCAACGTCCTGACTTTC
NA,TRBJ1-1,NA,TRBV7-2,CASSLARGMYTEAFF,TGTGCCAGCAGCTTAGCTCGGGGGATGTACACTGAAGCTTTCTTT
NA,TRBJ2-1,TRBD2,TRBV5-1,CASSWSGGAINNEQFF,TGCGCCAGCAGCTGGAGCGGGGGGGCCATCAACAATGAGCAGTTCTTC
NA,TRBJ2-3,NA,TRBV2,CASTPMADTQYF,TGTGCCAGCACCCCCATGGCGGATACGCAGTATTTT
few,TRBJ2-1,TRBD2,TRBV20-1,CSAREPPGGRWSYNEQFF,TGCAGTGCTAGAGAACCTCCGGGCGGGAGATGGTCCTACAATGAGCAGTTCTTC
few,TRBJ1-1,NA,TRBV29-1,CSVDFRAGSPKAFF,TGCAGCGTGGACTTTCGGGCGGGGAGTCCTAAAGCTTTCTTT
NA,TRBJ1-1,NA,TRBV11-2,CASSLEGLVYEAFF,TGTGCCAGCAGCTTAGAGGGTCTGGTATATGAAGCTTTCTTT
NA,TRBJ2-3,TRBD2,TRBV6-1,CASSPTSGVHTDTQYF,TGTGCCAGCAGTCCTACTAGCGGGGTACACACAGATACGCAGTATTTT
NA,TRBJ1-1,NA,TRBV21-1,CATKEDRGLTEAFF,TGTGCCACAAAAGAGGACAGGGGGCTAACTGAAGCTTTCTTT
NA,TRBJ1-6,NA,TRBV27,CASSPTDAYLHF,TGTGCCAGCAGTCCAACGGACGCCTACCTCCACTTT
NA,TRBJ1-1,NA,TRBV5-5,CASSLARGMDAEAFF,TGTGCCAGCAGCTTGGCAAGGGGGATGGACGCTGAAGCTTTCTTT
NA,TRBJ1-5,NA,TRBV7-6,CASSLGRHGISNQPQHF,TGTGCCAGCAGCCTAGGCCGACACGGGATTAGCAATCAGCCCCAGCATTTT
NA,TRBJ2-7,NA,TRBV6-2/TRBV6-3,CASRYLEGSYEQYF,TGTGCCAGCAGGTACCTAGAAGGCTCCTACGAGCAGTACTTC
NA,TRBJ2-4,TRBD2,TRBV29-1,CSSTSGGVHNEQYF,TGCAGCAGTACTAGCGGGGGGGTCCACAATGAGCAGTACTTC
few,TRBJ1-1,NA,TRBV20-1,CSAPWDGNTEAFF,TGCAGTGCGCCCTGGGACGGGAACACTGAAGCTTTCTTT
NA,TRBJ2-7,NA,TRBV27,CASSLLISQGPYEQYF,TGTGCCAGCAGCCTCCTCATATCACAGGGTCCCTACGAGCAGTACTTC
NA,TRBJ2-7,NA,TRBV28,CASRKGTPPYEQYF,TGTGCCAGCAGAAAGGGGACACCTCCCTACGAGCAGTACTTC